This TCR beta chain was sequenced during a study of T-cell memory formation after mild COVID-19 (dated by TCRdb to about 2021). Regarding the research as a whole: TCR sequence clusters from the two donors were largely donor specific. In a couple of donors, T-cell clones that expanded and contracted after mild COVID-19 were tracked by sequencing TCRalpha and TCRbeta repertoires over time. Two young, previously healthy adult volunteers, one female and one male, were included in the cohort. The paper as a whole reports these results and caveats: Contracting CD4+ clones were found mainly in CM and EM memory subsets, while CD8+ clones were enriched in EMRA. From day 15 to 85, contracting clones showed balanced CD4/CD8 phenotypes, whereas a second wave of clones that expanded from day 15 to 37 leaned towards CD4+. The study included only a couple of mild cases, and larger cohorts that include severe cases with pre-infection samples were judged to be necessary. Some responding clones were detected in pre-infection memory, suggesting pre-existing cross-reactive memory T cells joined the SARS-CoV-2 response. SARS-CoV-2 specificity was not confirmed for the second-wave clones peaking on day 37.

The sequencer listed for this sample is Illumina NovaSeq 6000. TCRalpha and TCRbeta cDNA libraries were built by 5'RACE with constant-segment primers, adding sample barcodes and unique molecular identifiers. Trizol reagent was used to extract RNA from every sample. The libraries were amplified in two PCR steps, and the second step added a second sample barcode and Illumina TruSeq adapters. Libraries were sequenced on an Illumina NovaSeq with 2 x 150 bp paired-end reads. The paper's data handling went like this. The reads were demultiplexed and collapsed into UMI-guided consensus sequences using migec v1.2.7. Using mixcr v2.1.11, UMI consensuses were aligned to TRA and TRB V and J templates and then assembled into clonotypes. Clonotypes were classified as expanded or contracted when called significant by both edgeR and NoisET, with noise models trained on biological replicates. For edgeR calls, a false discovery rate-adjusted p below 0.01 and a log2 fold-change threshold of 1 were applied. As an exploratory analysis of dynamics, max-normalized trajectories of the 1000 most abundant clonotypes were examined with PCA combined with hierarchical clustering. The CD4 or CD8 phenotype of responding clones was assigned using the separately sequenced CD4+ and CD8+ repertoires. TCRdb passed the public sequencing reads through fastp at Q25 and MiXCR, retaining productive beta sequences. All rows with the same CDR3 protein become a single entry with the most common DNA and genes. The V and J calls reflect TCRdb's pipeline rather than the authors' work. In this sample the table shows a few hundred thousand distinct CDR3 sequences, around 21% of which occur a single time. The top ten constitute around 12% of the sample.

Counted from cysteine to phenylalanine, this CDR3 has 12 amino acids. Of all the DNA, just the CDR3 is kept, 36 bases in frame from base 1. V lost 2 bases and J lost 7 bases; the stretch between them is 8 bases long. As encoded in the germline V gene (reference sequence), CDR1 is MNHNY while CDR2 is SVGAGI. A remark on this clonotype: It has no known antigen specificity. Base qualities are not at hand, and no much larger clone is one base apart.

Ficoll-Paque density gradient centrifugation was used to isolate PBMCs. This clonotype was sampled from an adult woman who had mild COVID-19 (a few samples of this study predate the infection). The sample titles of this study are shuffled in the database, so cell type and time point are left out; the donor was told from shared clones. Sequenced input: PBMCs or a T cell subset sorted from them (not recorded which). This chain joins TRBV6-6 to TRBJ1-2, with the D segment identity uncertain. The CDR3 region has the sequence CASSYRAGGYTF. The DNA is TGTGCCAGCAGTTACAGGGCCGGTGGCTACACCTTC.